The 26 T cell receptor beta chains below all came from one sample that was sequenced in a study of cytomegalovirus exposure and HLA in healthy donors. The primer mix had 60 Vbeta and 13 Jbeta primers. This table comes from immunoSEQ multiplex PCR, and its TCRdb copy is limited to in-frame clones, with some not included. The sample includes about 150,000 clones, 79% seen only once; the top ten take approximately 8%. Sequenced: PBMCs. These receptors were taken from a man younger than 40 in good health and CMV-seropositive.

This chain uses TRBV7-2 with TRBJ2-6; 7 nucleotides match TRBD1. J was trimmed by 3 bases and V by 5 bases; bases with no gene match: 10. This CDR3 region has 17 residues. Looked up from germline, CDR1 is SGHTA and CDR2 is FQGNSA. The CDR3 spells CASSAQTQGFGANVLTF. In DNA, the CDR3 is TGTGCCAGCAGCGCCCAAACACAGGGGTTTGGGGCCAACGTCCTGACTTTC.

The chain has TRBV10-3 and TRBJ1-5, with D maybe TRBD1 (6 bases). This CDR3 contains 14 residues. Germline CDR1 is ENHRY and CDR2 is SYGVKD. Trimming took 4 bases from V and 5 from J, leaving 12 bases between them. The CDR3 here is CAISVERGYQPQHF. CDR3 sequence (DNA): TGTGCCATCAGTGTAGAAAGGGGGTATCAGCCCCAGCATTTT.

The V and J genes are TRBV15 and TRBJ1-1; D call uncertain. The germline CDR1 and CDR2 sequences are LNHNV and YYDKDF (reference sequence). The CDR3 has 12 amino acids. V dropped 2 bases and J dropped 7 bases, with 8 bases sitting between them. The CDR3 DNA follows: TGTGCCACCAGCAGATCCTCAGGTGAAGCTTTCTTT. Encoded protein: CATSRSSGEAFF. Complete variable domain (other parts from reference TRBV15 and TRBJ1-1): DAMVIQNPRYQVTQFGKPVTLSCSQTLNHNVMYWYQQKSSQAPKLLFHYYDKDFNNEADTPDNFQSRRPNTSFCFLDIRSPGLGDTAMYLCATSRSSGEAFFGQGTRLTVV.

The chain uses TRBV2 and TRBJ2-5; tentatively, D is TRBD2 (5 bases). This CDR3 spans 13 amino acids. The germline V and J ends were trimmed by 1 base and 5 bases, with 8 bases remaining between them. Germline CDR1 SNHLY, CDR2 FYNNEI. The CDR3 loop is CASSEGEWETQYF. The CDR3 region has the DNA TGTGCCAGCAGTGAAGGGGAGTGGGAGACCCAGTACTTC.

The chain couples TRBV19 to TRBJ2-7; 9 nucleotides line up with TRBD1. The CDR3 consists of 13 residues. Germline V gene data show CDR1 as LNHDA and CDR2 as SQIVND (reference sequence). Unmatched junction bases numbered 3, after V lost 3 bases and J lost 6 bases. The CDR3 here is CASSIRQGGEQYF. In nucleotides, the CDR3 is TGTGCCAGTAGTATCAGACAGGGGGGCGAGCAGTACTTC.

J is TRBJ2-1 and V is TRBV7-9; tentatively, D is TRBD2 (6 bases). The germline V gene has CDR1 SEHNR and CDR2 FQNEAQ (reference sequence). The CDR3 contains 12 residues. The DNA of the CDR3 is TGTATGGCGGGGAGCTCCTACAATGAGCAGTTCTTC. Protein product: CMAGSSYNEQFF.

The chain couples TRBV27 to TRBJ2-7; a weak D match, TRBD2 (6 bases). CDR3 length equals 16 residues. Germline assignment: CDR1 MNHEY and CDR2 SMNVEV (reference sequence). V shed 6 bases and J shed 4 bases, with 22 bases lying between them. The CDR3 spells CASSLNKRADYYEQYF. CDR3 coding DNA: TGTGCCAGCAGCCTTAACAAGAGGGCGGACTATTACGAGCAGTACTTC.

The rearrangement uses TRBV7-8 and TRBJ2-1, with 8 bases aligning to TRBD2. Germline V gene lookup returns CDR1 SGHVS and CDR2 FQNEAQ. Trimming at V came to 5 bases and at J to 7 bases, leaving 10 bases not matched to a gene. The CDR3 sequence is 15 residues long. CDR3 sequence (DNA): TGTGCCAGCAGCCCCAGCGGGAGCAGCCAAAATGAGCAGTTCTTC. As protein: CASSPSGSSQNEQFF.

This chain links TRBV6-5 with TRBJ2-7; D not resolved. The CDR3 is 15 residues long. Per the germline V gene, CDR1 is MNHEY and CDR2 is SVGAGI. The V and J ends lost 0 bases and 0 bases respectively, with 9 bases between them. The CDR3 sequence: CASSYSIQISYEQYF. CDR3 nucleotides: TGTGCCAGCAGTTACTCGATACAGATCTCCTACGAGCAGTACTTC.

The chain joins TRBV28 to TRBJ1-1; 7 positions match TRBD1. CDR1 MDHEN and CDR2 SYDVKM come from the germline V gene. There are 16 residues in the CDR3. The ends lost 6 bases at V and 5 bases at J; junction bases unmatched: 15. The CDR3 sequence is CASRATTGRGSTEAFF. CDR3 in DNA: TGTGCCAGCAGGGCTACGACAGGGAGAGGGAGTACTGAAGCTTTCTTT.

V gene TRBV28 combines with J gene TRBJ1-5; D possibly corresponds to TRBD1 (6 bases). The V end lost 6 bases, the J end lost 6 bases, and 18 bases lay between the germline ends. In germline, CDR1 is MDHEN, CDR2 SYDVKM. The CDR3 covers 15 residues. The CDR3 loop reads CASSRRGGLGQPQHF. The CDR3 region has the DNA TGTGCCAGCAGCCGAAGGGGGGGGCTAGGTCAGCCCCAGCATTTT.

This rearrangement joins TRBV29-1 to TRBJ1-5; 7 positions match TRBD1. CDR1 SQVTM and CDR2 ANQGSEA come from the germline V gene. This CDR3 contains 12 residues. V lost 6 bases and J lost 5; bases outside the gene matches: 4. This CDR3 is CSVRDRDQPQHF. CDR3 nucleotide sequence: TGCAGCGTCCGGGACAGAGATCAGCCCCAGCATTTT. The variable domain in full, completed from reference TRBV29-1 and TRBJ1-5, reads SAVISQKPSRDICQRGTSLTIQCQVDSQVTMMFWYRQQPGQSLTLIATANQGSEATYESGFVIDKFPISRPNLTFSTLTVSNMSPEDSSIYLCSVRDRDQPQHFGDGTRLSIL.

The CDR3 nucleotides read TGCGCCAGCAGCCAAGATGGGGGGGACTACAATGAGCAGTTCTTC. This codes for CASSQDGGDYNEQFF. The chain has TRBV4-1 and TRBJ2-1; 7 bases match TRBD2. This CDR3 has 15 residues. Germline CDR1 and CDR2: MGHRA and YSYEKL. The ends lost 0 bases at V and 3 bases at J; junction bases unmatched: 2.

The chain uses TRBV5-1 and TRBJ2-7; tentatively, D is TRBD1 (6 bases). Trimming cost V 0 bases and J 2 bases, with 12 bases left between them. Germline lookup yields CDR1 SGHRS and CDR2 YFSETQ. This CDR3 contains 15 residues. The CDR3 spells CASSLAAGAPYEQYF. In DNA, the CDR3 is TGCGCCAGCAGCTTGGCGGCAGGGGCCCCCTACGAGCAGTACTTC.

The CDR3 region is CATSIPRSSYNEQFF. The CDR3 nucleotides read TGTGCCACCTCGATCCCGCGGAGCTCCTACAATGAGCAGTTCTTC. The J gene is TRBJ2-1, the V gene TRBV10-3; D uncertain. The V gene's germline CDR1 is ENHRY and CDR2 SYGVKD. V was trimmed by 10 bases and J by 0 bases, leaving 16 bases between them. The CDR3 contains 15 residues.

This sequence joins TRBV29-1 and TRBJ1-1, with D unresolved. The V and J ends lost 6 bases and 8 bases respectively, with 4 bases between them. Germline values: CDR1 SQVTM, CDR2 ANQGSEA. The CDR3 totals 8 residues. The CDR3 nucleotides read TGCAGCGTGCTAGAAGCTTTCTTT. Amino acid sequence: CSVLEAFF.

The CDR3 DNA is TGTGCCAGCAGCTTACAGGGGTTCAATCAGCCCCAGCATTTT. Amino acids: CASSLQGFNQPQHF. The V call is TRBV27, the J call TRBJ1-5, with TRBD1 matching over 7 bases. Germline trimming cut 6 bases from V and 3 bases from J; bases unmatched to any gene: 5. Germline-derived CDR1 and CDR2 are MNHEY and SMNVEV (reference sequence). The CDR3 sequence is 14 residues long.

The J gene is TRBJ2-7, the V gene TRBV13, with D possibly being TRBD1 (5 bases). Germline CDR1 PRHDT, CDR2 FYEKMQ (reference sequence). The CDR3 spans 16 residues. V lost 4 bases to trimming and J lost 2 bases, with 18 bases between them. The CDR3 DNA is TGTGCCAGCAGCTCTTCCTTGGGGCAGGAAGCCTACGAGCAGTACTTC. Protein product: CASSSSLGQEAYEQYF.

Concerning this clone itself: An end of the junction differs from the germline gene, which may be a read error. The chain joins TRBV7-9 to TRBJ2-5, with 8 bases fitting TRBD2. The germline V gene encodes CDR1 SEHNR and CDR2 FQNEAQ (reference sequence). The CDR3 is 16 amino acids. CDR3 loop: CASSPTGASGQEAQYF. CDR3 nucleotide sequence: TGTGCCAGCAGCCCTACCGGGGCTAGCGGGCAAGAGGCCCAGTACTTC.

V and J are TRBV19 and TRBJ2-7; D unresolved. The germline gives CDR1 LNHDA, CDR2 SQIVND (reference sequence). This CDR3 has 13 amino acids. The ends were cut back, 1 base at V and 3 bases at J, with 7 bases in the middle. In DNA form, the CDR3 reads TGTGCCAGTAGTATAGCCAGGAACTACGAGCAGTACTTC. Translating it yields CASSIARNYEQYF.

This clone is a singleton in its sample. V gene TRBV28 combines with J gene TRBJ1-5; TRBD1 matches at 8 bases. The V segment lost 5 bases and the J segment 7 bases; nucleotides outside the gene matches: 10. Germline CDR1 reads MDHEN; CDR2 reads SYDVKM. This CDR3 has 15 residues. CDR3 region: CASSVTGVRAQPQHF. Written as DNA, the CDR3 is TGTGCCAGCAGTGTGACAGGGGTTCGGGCGCAGCCCCAGCATTTT.

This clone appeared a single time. The CDR3 loop reads CASSTSGQGNNQPQHF. CDR3 sequence (DNA): TGTGCCAGCAGCACCTCGGGACAGGGAAATAATCAGCCCCAGCATTTT. The J gene is TRBJ1-5, the V gene TRBV7-9, with 9 positions matching TRBD1. Germline lookup yields CDR1 SEHNR and CDR2 FQNEAQ (reference sequence). Trimming at V came to 5 bases and at J to 4 bases, leaving 9 bases not matched to a gene. The CDR3 is 16 amino acids.

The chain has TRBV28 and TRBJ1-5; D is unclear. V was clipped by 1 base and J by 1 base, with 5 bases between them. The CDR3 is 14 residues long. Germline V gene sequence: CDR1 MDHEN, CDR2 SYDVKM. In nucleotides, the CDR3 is TGTGCCAGCAGTTTATCCTTAAGCAATCAGCCCCAGCATTTT. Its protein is CASSLSLSNQPQHF.

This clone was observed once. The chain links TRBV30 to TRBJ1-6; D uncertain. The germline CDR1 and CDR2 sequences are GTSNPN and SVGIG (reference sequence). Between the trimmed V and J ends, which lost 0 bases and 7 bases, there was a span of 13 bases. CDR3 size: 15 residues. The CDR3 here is CAWSVLTRRNSPLHF. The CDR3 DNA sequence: TGTGCCTGGAGTGTGCTGACCCGCAGGAATTCACCCCTCCACTTT.

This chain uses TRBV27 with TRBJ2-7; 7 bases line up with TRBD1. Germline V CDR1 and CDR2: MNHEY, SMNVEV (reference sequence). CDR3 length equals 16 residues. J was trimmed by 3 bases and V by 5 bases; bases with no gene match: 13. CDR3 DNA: TGTGCCAGCAGTAAATTTCCCGGGACAGAGAACTACGAGCAGTACTTC. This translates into CASSKFPGTENYEQYF.

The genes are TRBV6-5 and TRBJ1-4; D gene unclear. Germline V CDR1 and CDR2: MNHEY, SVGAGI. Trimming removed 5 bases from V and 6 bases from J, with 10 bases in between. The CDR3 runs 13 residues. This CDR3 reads CASSREIDEKLFF. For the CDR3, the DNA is TGTGCCAGCAGTCGGGAGATTGATGAAAAACTGTTTTTT.